A selection of T cell receptor beta chains follows, all from one sample in a study of vaccination and CD4 T cells after COVID-19. In TCRdb, the PCR reads were re-called with MiXCR into one record per CDR3 protein. The sample records approximately 15,000 distinct CDR3 sequences, roughly 74% being singletons. No antigen is known for these receptors. Source: CD4+ T cells from blood, cultured in vitro, taken after SARS-CoV-2 vaccination. The receptors stem from a human donor who received a COVID-19 vaccine. The CDR3 runs from the conserved cysteine through the conserved F or W. The order of the fields is D gene, V gene, clone size, J gene, CDR3 DNA, CDR3 protein. The D gene is left open where the match is weak. A clone size is listed for some rows: how often the clone was seen (once, few, many), or a class if it is expanded.

D gene: TRBD2; V gene: TRBV20-1; clone size: few; J gene: TRBJ2-1; CDR3 DNA: TGCAGTGCTAGTGGTAGCGGGCCCTCCTACAATGAGCAGTTCTTC; CDR3 protein: CSASGSGPSYNEQFF
D gene: TRBD2; V gene: TRBV4-1; clone size: NA; J gene: TRBJ2-5; CDR3 DNA: TGCGCCAGCAGCCAAGAGGGGACTATAGGGGAGACCCAGTACTTC; CDR3 protein: CASSQEGTIGETQYF
D gene: NA; V gene: TRBV24-1; clone size: NA; J gene: TRBJ2-2; CDR3 DNA: TGTGCCACCAGTGGTACAGACAGAAACACCGGGGAGCTGTTTTTT; CDR3 protein: CATSGTDRNTGELFF
D gene: NA; V gene: TRBV19; clone size: NA; J gene: TRBJ1-1; CDR3 DNA: TGTGCCAGTAGTATAGCTAGGAGGGTGGGAAGCACTGAAGCTTTCTTT; CDR3 protein: CASSIARRVGSTEAFF
D gene: NA; V gene: TRBV18; clone size: NA; J gene: TRBJ2-3; CDR3 DNA: TGTGCCAGCTCACCCACAGATACGCAGTATTTT; CDR3 protein: CASSPTDTQYF
D gene: TRBD1; V gene: TRBV10-1; clone size: NA; J gene: TRBJ1-1; CDR3 DNA: TGCGCCAGCAGCGATGGACAGGGAAGCACTGAAGCTTTCTTT; CDR3 protein: CASSDGQGSTEAFF
D gene: TRBD1; V gene: TRBV12-3/TRBV12-4; clone size: once; J gene: TRBJ1-1; CDR3 DNA: TGTGCCAGCAGTCTTTGGGTCGGGACAGGGGTCGGGACTGAAGCTTTCTTT; CDR3 protein: CASSLWVGTGVGTEAFF
D gene: NA; V gene: TRBV15; clone size: NA; J gene: TRBJ1-4; CDR3 DNA: TGTGCCACCAGCAGAGATTCGTGGGCAACTAATGAAAAACTGTTTTTT; CDR3 protein: CATSRDSWATNEKLFF
D gene: TRBD2; V gene: TRBV7-3; clone size: NA; J gene: TRBJ2-1; CDR3 DNA: TGTGCCAGCAGCTTAACGGGGCTAGCGGACTCCCCCGCGCGCAATGAGCAGTTCTTC; CDR3 protein: CASSLTGLADSPARNEQFF
D gene: TRBD1; V gene: TRBV11-2; clone size: NA; J gene: TRBJ1-2; CDR3 DNA: TGTGCCAGCAGCTTTTCACAGGGGGCGTACTATGGCTACACCTTC; CDR3 protein: CASSFSQGAYYGYTF
D gene: NA; V gene: TRBV14; clone size: NA; J gene: TRBJ1-2; CDR3 DNA: TGTGCCAGCAGCCAAGCGAGGGCAGATAGCTATGGCTACACCTTC; CDR3 protein: CASSQARADSYGYTF
D gene: NA; V gene: TRBV19; clone size: NA; J gene: TRBJ2-7; CDR3 DNA: TGTGCCAGTGGGTTTAGTGGGGGAACCTACGAGCAGTACTTC; CDR3 protein: CASGFSGGTYEQYF
D gene: TRBD1; V gene: TRBV19; clone size: once; J gene: TRBJ1-5; CDR3 DNA: TGTGCCAGTAGTAGCGGACAGGGGGTATCGAGCAATCAGCCCCAGCATTTT; CDR3 protein: CASSSGQGVSSNQPQHF
D gene: NA; V gene: TRBV2; clone size: once; J gene: TRBJ1-5; CDR3 DNA: TGTGCCAGCAGTGCAAGCAATCAGCCCCAGCATTTT; CDR3 protein: CASSASNQPQHF
D gene: NA; V gene: TRBV29-1; clone size: NA; J gene: TRBJ2-4; CDR3 DNA: TGCCGCTCGGGCGGGGCTTCCAAAAACATTCAGTACTTC; CDR3 protein: CRSGGASKNIQYF